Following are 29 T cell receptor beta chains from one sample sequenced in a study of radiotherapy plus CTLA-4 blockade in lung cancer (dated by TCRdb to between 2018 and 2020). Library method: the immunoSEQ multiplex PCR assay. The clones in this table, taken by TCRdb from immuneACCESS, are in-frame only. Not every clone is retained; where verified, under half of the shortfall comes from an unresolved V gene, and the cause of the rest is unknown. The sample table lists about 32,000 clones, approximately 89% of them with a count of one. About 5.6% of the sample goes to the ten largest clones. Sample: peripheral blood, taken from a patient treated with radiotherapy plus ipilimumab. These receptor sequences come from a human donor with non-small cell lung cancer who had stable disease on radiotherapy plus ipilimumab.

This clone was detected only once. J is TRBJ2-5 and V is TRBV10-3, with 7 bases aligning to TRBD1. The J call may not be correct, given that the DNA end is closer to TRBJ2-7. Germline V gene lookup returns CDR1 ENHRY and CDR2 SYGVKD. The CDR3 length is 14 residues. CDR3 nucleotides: TGTGCCATCAGTGATGGACAGGACGCCTACGAGCAGTACTTC. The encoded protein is CAISDGQDAYEQYF.

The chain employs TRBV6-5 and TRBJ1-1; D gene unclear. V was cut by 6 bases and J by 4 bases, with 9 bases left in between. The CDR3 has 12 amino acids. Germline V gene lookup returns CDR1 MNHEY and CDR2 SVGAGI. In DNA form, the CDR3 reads TGTGCCAGCAGAATTGGAGGCACTGAAGCTTTCTTT. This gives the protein CASRIGGTEAFF.

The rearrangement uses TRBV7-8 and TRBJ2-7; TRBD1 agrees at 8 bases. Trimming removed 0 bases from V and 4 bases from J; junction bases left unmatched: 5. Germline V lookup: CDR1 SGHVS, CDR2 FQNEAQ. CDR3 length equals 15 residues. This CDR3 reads CASSLALTGGYEQYF. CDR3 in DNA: TGTGCCAGCAGCTTAGCCCTTACAGGGGGTTACGAGCAGTACTTC.

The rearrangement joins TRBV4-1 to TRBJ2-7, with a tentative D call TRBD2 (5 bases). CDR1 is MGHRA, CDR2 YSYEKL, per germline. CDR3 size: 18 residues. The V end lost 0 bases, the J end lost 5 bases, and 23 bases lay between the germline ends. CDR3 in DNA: TGCGCCAGCAGCCAAGATTTATTGAGGGAAACGGGTTCGGACGAGCAGTACTTC. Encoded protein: CASSQDLLRETGSDEQYF.

The CDR3 loop is CASLGTGLRYEQYF. CDR3 DNA: TGTGCCAGCCTCGGGACAGGGTTGAGATACGAGCAGTACTTC. The chain couples TRBV28 to TRBJ2-7; 9 nucleotides align to TRBD1. This CDR3 has 14 amino acids. The V and J ends lost 8 bases and 4 bases, in that order; junction bases with no gene match: 9. Germline CDR1 reads MDHEN; CDR2 reads SYDVKM. The entire variable domain, with the rest obtained from reference TRBV28 and TRBJ2-7, is as follows: DVKVTQSSRYLVKRTGEKVFLECVQDMDHENMFWYRQDPGLGLRLIYFSYDVKMKEKGDIPEGYSVSREKKERFSLILESASTNQTSMYLCASLGTGLRYEQYFGPGTRLTVT.

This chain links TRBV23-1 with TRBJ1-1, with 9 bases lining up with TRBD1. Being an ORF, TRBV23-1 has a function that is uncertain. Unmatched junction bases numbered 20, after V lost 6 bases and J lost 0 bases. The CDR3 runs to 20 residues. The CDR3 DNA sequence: TGCGCCAGCAGCGATCCCGGGACAGGGAATAGTAGAATCGTGAACACTGAAGCTTTCTTT. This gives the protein CASSDPGTGNSRIVNTEAFF.

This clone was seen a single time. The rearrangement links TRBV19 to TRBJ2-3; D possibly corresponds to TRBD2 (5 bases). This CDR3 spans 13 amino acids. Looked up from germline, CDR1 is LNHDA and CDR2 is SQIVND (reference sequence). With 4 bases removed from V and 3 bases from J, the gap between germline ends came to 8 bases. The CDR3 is CASSTRGTDTQYF. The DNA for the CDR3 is TGTGCCAGTAGTACCCGGGGTACAGATACGCAGTATTTT.

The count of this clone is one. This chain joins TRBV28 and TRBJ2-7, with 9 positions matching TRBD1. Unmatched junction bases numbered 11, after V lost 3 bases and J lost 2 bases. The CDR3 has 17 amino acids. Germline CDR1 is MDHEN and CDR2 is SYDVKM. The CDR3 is CASSFNFGGQGPYEQYF. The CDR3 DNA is TGTGCCAGCAGTTTTAATTTTGGAGGACAGGGGCCCTACGAGCAGTACTTC.

CDR3 amino acids: CASSQGRAGDQPQHF. The CDR3 DNA is TGTGCCAGCAGCCAAGGGAGGGCTGGTGATCAGCCCCAGCATTTT. V gene TRBV16 combines with J gene TRBJ1-5; unclear D gene. The length of the CDR3 is 15 residues. CDR1 and CDR2 (germline): KGHSY, FQNENV. Trimming removed 2 bases from V and 5 bases from J, with 13 bases in between.

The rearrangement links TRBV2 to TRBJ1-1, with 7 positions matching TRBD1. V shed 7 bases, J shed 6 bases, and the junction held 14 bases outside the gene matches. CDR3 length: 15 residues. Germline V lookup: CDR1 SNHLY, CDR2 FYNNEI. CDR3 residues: CASKGYGRQGAEAFF. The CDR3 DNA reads TGTGCCAGCAAAGGATATGGAAGACAGGGCGCTGAAGCTTTCTTT.

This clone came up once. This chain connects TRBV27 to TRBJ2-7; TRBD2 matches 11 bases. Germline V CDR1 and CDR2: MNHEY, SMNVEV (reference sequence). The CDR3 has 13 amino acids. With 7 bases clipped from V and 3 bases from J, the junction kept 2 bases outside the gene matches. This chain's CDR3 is CASNLAGGYEQYF. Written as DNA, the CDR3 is TGTGCCAGCAACCTAGCGGGAGGCTACGAGCAGTACTTC.

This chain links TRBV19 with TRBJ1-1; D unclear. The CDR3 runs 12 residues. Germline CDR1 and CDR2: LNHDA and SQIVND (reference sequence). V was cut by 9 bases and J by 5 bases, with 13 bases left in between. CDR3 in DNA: TGTGCCAGCGTATCTAGGAGAACTGAAGCTTTCTTT. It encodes CASVSRRTEAFF.

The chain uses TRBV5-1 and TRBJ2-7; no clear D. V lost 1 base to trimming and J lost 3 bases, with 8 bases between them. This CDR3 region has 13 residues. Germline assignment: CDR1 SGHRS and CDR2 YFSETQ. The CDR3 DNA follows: TGCGCCAGCAGCTTGTTGGGCAGCTACGAGCAGTACTTC. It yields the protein CASSLLGSYEQYF. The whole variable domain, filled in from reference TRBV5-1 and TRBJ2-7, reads KAGVTQTPRYLIKTRGQQVTLSCSPISGHRSVSWYQQTPGQGLQFLFEYFSETQRNKGNFPGRFSGRQFSNSRSEMNVSTLELGDSALYLCASSLLGSYEQYFGPGTRLTVT.

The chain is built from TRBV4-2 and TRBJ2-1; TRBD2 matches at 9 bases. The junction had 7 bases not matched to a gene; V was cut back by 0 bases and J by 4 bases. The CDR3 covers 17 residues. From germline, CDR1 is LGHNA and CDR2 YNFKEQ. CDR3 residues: CASSQDQASGAYNEQFF. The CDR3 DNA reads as TGTGCCAGCAGCCAAGATCAGGCTAGCGGGGCTTACAATGAGCAGTTCTTC.

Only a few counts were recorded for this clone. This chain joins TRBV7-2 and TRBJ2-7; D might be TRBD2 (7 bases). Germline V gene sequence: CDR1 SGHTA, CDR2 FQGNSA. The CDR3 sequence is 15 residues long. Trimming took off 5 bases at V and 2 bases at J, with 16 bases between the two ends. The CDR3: CASSPYGGPTYEQYF. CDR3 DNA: TGTGCCAGCAGCCCTTACGGGGGGCCCACCTACGAGCAGTACTTC.

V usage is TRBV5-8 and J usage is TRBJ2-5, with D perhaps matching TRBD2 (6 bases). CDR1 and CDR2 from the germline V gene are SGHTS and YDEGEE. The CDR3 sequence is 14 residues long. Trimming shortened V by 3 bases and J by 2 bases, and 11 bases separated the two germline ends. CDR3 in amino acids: CASSWGLPQETQYF. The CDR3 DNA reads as TGTGCCAGCAGCTGGGGACTCCCACAAGAGACCCAGTACTTC.

The CDR3 bases are TGTGCCAGCAGCTTAGCTGGCCTAGCGGGAGACGAGCAGTACTTC. This translates into CASSLAGLAGDEQYF. The chain joins TRBV7-2 to TRBJ2-7, with 10 bases identical to TRBD2. From germline, CDR1 is SGHTA and CDR2 FQGNSA. The CDR3 covers 15 residues. Germline trimming cut 0 bases from V and 5 bases from J; bases unmatched to any gene: 4.

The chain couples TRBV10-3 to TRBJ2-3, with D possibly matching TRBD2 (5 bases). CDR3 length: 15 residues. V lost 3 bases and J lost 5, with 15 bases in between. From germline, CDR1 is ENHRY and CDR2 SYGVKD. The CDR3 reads CAISEEGEREDTQYF. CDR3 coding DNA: TGTGCCATCAGTGAAGAGGGAGAGAGGGAAGATACGCAGTATTTT.

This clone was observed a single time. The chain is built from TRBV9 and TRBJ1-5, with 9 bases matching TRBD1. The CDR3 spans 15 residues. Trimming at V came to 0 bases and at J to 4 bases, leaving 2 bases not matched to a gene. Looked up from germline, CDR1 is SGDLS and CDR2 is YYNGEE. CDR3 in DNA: TGTGCCAGCAGCGTAGCGGACAGGGGAAATCAGCCCCAGCATTTT. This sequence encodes CASSVADRGNQPQHF.

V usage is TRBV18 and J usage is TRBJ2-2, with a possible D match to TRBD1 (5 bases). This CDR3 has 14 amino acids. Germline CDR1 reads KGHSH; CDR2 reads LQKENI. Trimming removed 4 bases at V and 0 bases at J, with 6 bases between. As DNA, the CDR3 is TGTGCCAGCTCACAGACAGCGAACACCGGGGAGCTGTTTTTT. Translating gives CASSQTANTGELFF.

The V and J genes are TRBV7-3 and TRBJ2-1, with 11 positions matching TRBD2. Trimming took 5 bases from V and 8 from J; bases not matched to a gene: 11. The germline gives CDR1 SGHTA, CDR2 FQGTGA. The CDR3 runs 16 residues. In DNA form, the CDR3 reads TGTGCCAGCAGCACGACCCGACTAGCGGGAAGGGATGAGCAGTTCTTC. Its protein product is CASSTTRLAGRDEQFF.

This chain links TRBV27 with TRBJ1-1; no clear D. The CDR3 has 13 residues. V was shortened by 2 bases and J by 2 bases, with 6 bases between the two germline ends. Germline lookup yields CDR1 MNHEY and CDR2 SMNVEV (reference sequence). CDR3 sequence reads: CASSLVSNTEAFF. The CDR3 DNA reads TGTGCCAGCAGTTTAGTCAGTAACACTGAAGCTTTCTTT.

The CDR3 DNA reads TGCGCCAGCAGCTTGGAACAGGGTGCAATTGAAGCTTTCTTT. It yields the protein CASSLEQGAIEAFF. The V and J genes are TRBV5-1 and TRBJ1-1, with D perhaps matching TRBD1 (6 bases). V lost 0 bases and J 7 bases, leaving 13 bases between the germline ends. The CDR3 length is 14 residues. Germline V CDR1 and CDR2: SGHRS, YFSETQ.

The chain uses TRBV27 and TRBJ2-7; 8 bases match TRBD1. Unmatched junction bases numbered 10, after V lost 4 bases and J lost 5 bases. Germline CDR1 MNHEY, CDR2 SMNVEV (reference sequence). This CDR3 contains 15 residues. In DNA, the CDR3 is TGTGCCAGCAGTTCCCAGACAGGGGTCCTTGACGAGCAGTACTTC. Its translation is CASSSQTGVLDEQYF.

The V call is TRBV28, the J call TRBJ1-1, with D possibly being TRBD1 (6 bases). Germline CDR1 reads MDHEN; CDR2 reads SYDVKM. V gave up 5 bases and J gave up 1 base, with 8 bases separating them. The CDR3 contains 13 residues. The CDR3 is CASSPTGNTEAFF. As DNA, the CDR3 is TGTGCCAGCAGTCCGACAGGGAACACTGAAGCTTTCTTT. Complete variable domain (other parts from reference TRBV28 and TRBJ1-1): DVKVTQSSRYLVKRTGEKVFLECVQDMDHENMFWYRQDPGLGLRLIYFSYDVKMKEKGDIPEGYSVSREKKERFSLILESASTNQTSMYLCASSPTGNTEAFFGQGTRLTVV.

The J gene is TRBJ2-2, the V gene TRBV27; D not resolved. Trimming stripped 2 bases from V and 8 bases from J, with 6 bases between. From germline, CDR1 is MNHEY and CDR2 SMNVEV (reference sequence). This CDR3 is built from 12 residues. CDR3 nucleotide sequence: TGTGCCAGCAGTTTACAGTTTGGGGAGCTGTTTTTT. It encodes CASSLQFGELFF.

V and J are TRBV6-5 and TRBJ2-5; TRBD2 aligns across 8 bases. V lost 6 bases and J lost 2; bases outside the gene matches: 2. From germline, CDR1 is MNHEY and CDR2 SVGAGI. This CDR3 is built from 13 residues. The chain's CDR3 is CASRVAGQETQYF. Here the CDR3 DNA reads TGTGCCAGCAGAGTAGCGGGACAAGAGACCCAGTACTTC.

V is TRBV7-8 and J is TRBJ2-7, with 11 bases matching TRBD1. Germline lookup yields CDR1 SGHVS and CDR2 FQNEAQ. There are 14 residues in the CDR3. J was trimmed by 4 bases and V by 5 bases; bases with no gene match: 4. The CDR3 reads CASSPDRGRYEQYF. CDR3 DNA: TGTGCCAGCAGCCCGGACAGGGGGCGATACGAGCAGTACTTC. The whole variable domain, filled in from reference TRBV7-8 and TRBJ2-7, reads GAGVSQSPRYKVAKRGQDVALRCDPISGHVSLFWYQQALGQGPEFLTYFQNEAQLDKSGLPSDRFFAERPEGSVSTLKIQRTQQEDSAVYLCASSPDRGRYEQYFGPGTRLTVT.

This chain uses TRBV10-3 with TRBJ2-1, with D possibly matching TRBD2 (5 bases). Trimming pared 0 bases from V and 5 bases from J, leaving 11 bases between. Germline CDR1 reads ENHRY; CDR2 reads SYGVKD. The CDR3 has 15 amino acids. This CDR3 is CAISESPDGDNEQFF. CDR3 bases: TGTGCCATCAGTGAGTCTCCGGACGGGGACAATGAGCAGTTCTTC.